The T cell receptor beta chain described here comes from a study of blood T cell repertoires in COVID-19. Study-level background: Nucleic acid was either cDNA or gDNA, and it came from T cells, B-cell-depleted T cells, or PBMCs.

In germline, CDR1 is SGHRS, CDR2 YFSETQ. The CDR3 is made up of 16 amino acids. Trimming shortened V by 4 bases and J by 0 bases, and 14 bases separated the two germline ends. Method: immunoSEQ multiplex PCR; TCRdb's copy keeps in-frame clones and lacks some. The sample records 65,000 to 70,000 clones, 75% to 90% being singletons. Sequencing was done on a sample of peripheral blood. This receptor was taken from a middle-aged man with COVID-19, enrolled during active disease. The rearrangement links TRBV5-1 to TRBJ1-3; D perhaps matches TRBD1 (6 bases). The CDR3 protein is CASSPLGQTSGNTIYF. The CDR3 DNA sequence: TGCGCCAGCAGCCCCCTGGGACAAACCTCTGGAAACACCATATATTTT.